This TCR beta chain was recorded in a study of T-cell reconstitution after alpha-beta-depleted transplantation in children. Library preparation (for TCRbeta) was performed with unique molecular identifiers. TCRdb used MiXCR to reprocess the PCR reads, holding one entry per CDR3 protein. The table has 500,000 or so distinct CDR3 sequences, around a third seen once. CDR1 is SQVTM, CDR2 ANQGSEA, per germline. V dropped 3 bases and J dropped 1 base, with 6 bases sitting between them. There are 13 residues in the CDR3. In its sample, this clonotype was seen many times. The sequencing used PBMCs from the stem cell graft donor, collected from the stem cell graft. This sequence joins TRBV29-1 and TRBJ2-2; D gene ambiguous. The TCR comes from a human donor who donated a stem cell graft to a child with aplastic anemia. CDR3 coding DNA: TGCAGCGTTGACGCAGGGAACACCGGGGAGCTGTTTTTT. It is translated as CSVDAGNTGELFF.